These T cell receptor beta chains were read from a single sample in a study of human T cells and chemical hapten exposure. TCRdb analysed the RACE reads with MiXCR anew, one entry per CDR3 protein. Counted here are around 200,000 distinct CDR3 sequences, 30% occurring once; the ten biggest clones make up less than 3%. The starting material was whole blood, obtained in connection with sensitization to the hapten diphenylcyclopropenone (DPC). The receptors derive from a woman aged 30 to 39 with alopecia areata. Some clones in this sample may be carry-over from other donors' samples. Both conserved end residues are part of each CDR3. Fields, in order: V gene, J gene, D gene, clone size, CDR3 DNA, CDR3 protein. D genes are given only for firm matches. Clone size is shown for a subset of rows, as once, few, many or a class of expanded clone.

TRBV2	TRBJ1-5	-	few	TGTGCCAGCAGCTACATGGGAAACAATCAGCCCCAGCATTTT	CASSYMGNNQPQHF
TRBV9	TRBJ2-7	-	few	TGTGCCAGCAGCGTAGGGGGACCAAACTACGAGCAGTACTTC	CASSVGGPNYEQYF
TRBV10-2	TRBJ2-4	TRBD2	-	TGCGCCAGCACTAGCGGGAGGGATGTAGCCAAAAACATTCAGTACTTC	CASTSGRDVAKNIQYF
TRBV15	TRBJ2-2	TRBD2	-	TGTGCCACCAGCAGAGATCGGGGACTAGGGGTCGGGGAGCTGTTTTTT	CATSRDRGLGVGELFF
TRBV28	TRBJ2-4	TRBD2	few	TGTGCCAGCAGTTCCGACTTCGGGGGGACTACGAGAAACATTCAGTACTTC	CASSSDFGGTTRNIQYF
TRBV29-1	TRBJ1-5	-	few	TGCAGCGCTCTTCTAGACAGCGGTTATAGCAATCAGCCCCAGCATTTT	CSALLDSGYSNQPQHF
TRBV5-1	TRBJ1-6	TRBD1	-	TGCGCCAGCAGCTTTCAGGGGGACTCACCCCTCCACTTT	CASSFQGDSPLHF
TRBV9	TRBJ1-2	-	-	TGTGCCAGCAGCGTAGCTAACTATGGCTACACCTTC	CASSVANYGYTF
TRBV28	TRBJ1-5	-	-	TGTGCCAGCACCGACGGGGGACACAACTCCTGTCAGCCCCAGCATTTT	CASTDGGHNSCQPQHF
TRBV7-2	TRBJ2-1	-	few	TGTGCCAGCAGCTTCGGTACAGGGAAAAATGAGCAGTTCTTC	CASSFGTGKNEQFF
TRBV19	TRBJ2-2	-	-	TGTGCCAGTATCCCCCGGGACTCTCCCAATCACGGGGAGCTGTTTTTT	CASIPRDSPNHGELFF
TRBV6-2/TRBV6-3	TRBJ2-7	-	-	TGTGCCAGCAGTCTCCGTATGGACGAGCAGTACTTC	CASSLRMDEQYF
TRBV6-5	TRBJ1-2	-	-	TGTGCCAGCAGCCCAGGGTATGGCTACACCTTC	CASSPGYGYTF
TRBV28	TRBJ1-2	-	few	TGTGCCAGCAGTTCGATAGACATCTATGGCTACACCTTC	CASSSIDIYGYTF
TRBV29-1	TRBJ1-1	-	-	TGCAGCGTTGAGCGGGGCACGAACACTGAAGCTTTCTTT	CSVERGTNTEAFF
TRBV28	TRBJ1-2	-	few	TGTGCCAGCAGTTTAGGAGGGACCTACTATGGCTACACCTTC	CASSLGGTYYGYTF
TRBV3-1	TRBJ2-3	TRBD2	few	TGTGCCAGCAGCCCCCTGGCTAGCGGGGGGTTGGATACGCAGTATTTT	CASSPLASGGLDTQYF
TRBV28	TRBJ2-7	TRBD2	-	TGTGCCAGCAGACCGGGACTAGCGGGTGCAGGGCAGTACTTC	CASRPGLAGAGQYF
TRBV15	TRBJ1-2	-	few	TGTGCCACCAGCAGGGACAGCGCTAACTATGGCTACACCTTC	CATSRDSANYGYTF
TRBV9	TRBJ2-1	TRBD2	-	TGTGCCAGCAGCACCGGACTAGCGGCGTACAATGAGCAGTTCTTC	CASSTGLAAYNEQFF
TRBV9	TRBJ1-2	-	-	TGTGCCAGCAGCGTTGGGGGGGGGCGAAGCTATGGCTACACCTTC	CASSVGGGRSYGYTF
TRBV30	TRBJ1-2	-	-	TGTGCCTGGAGTAGCCGGCTTAACTATGGCTACACCTTC	CAWSSRLNYGYTF
TRBV29-1	TRBJ1-2	TRBD1	-	TGCAGCGTTGAAATGACAGGGCAAGGCTACACCTTC	CSVEMTGQGYTF
TRBV20-1	TRBJ1-1	-	few	TGCAGTGCCACGCTATCCAGGGCTGAAGCTTTCTTT	CSATLSRAEAFF
TRBV18	TRBJ2-3	TRBD2	-	TGTGCCAGCTCACGGAGCGGGGGGAGCACAGATACGCAGTATTTT	CASSRSGGSTDTQYF
TRBV7-2	TRBJ2-7	-	-	TGTGCCAGCAGCTTAGCTCCGTCAGGGTCGTACGAGCAGTACTTC	CASSLAPSGSYEQYF
TRBV28	TRBJ2-7	-	-	TGTGCCAGCAGCTCCCCGGACGGGGTGGGTGAGCAGTACTTC	CASSSPDGVGEQYF
TRBV20-1	TRBJ2-5	TRBD2	few	TGCAGTGCTGGGGGACTAGCGGGACTCAAGACCCAGTACTTC	CSAGGLAGLKTQYF